What follows are 5 T cell receptor beta chains derived from one specimen sequenced in a study of blood T cells in healthy people across ages. The use of a sample-barcoded 5' primer and a J-beta primer mix characterized a second PCR of roughly 6 to 11 cycles. TCRdb analysed the 5' RACE reads with MiXCR anew, one entry per CDR3 protein. In the table there are about 640,000 distinct CDR3 sequences, 25% to 30% of which are singletons. The sample was blood. Receptors were obtained from a woman older than 75 in good health.

Turning to this clonotype: As the CDR3 is not closed by the conserved phenylalanine or tryptophan, this likely results from a read error. V and J are TRBV18 and TRBJ1-5, with 9 bases matching TRBD1. Per germline, CDR1 KGHSH and CDR2 LQKENI. The CDR3 loop spans 14 amino acids. The CDR3 nucleotides are TGTGCCAGCTCACCTACAGGGGGCAAACAGCCCCAGCATTTG. Translated: CASSPTGGKQPQHL.

A word on this clonotype: Just one base apart from a much larger clone, this may be a read error. The chain recombines TRBV4-1 with TRBJ2-3; tentatively, D is TRBD2 (6 bases). Germline lookup yields CDR1 MGHRA and CDR2 YSYEKL. CDR3 size: 16 residues. In DNA, the CDR3 is TGCGCCCGCAGCCAAGACTCGGGCCGGGGGTCAGATACGCAGTATTTT. Translation gives CARSQDSGRGSDTQYF.

A remark on this clonotype: This may arise from a read error, as a much more abundant clone is one base away. The genes are TRBV6-1 and TRBJ2-1; the match to TRBD1 covers 7 bases. The CDR3 consists of 15 residues. Germline values: CDR1 MNHNS, CDR2 SASEGT. CDR3 protein: CASRETGTRYNGQFF. CDR3 coding DNA: TGTGCCAGCAGGGAGACAGGGACAAGGTACAATGGGCAGTTCTTC.

The rearrangement uses TRBV29-1 and TRBJ2-1, with TRBD2 matching 7 bases. Unmatched junction bases numbered 6, after V lost 6 bases and J lost 4 bases. This CDR3 contains 13 residues. CDR1 and CDR2 from the germline V gene are SQVTM and ANQGSEA. CDR3 nucleotides: TGCAGCGTGGAACGGGGGGAATACAATGAGCAGTTCTTC. Translation: CSVERGEYNEQFF.

The V gene is TRBV5-1, the J gene TRBJ1-5; no firm D call. V was cut by 6 bases and J by 4 bases, with 26 bases left in between. The CDR3 is 18 residues long. Germline V CDR1 and CDR2: SGHRS, YFSETQ. The CDR3 region is CASTGRPHQLVGNQPQHF. CDR3 in DNA: TGCGCCAGCACAGGCAGGCCCCATCAACTAGTGGGAAATCAGCCCCAGCATTTT.